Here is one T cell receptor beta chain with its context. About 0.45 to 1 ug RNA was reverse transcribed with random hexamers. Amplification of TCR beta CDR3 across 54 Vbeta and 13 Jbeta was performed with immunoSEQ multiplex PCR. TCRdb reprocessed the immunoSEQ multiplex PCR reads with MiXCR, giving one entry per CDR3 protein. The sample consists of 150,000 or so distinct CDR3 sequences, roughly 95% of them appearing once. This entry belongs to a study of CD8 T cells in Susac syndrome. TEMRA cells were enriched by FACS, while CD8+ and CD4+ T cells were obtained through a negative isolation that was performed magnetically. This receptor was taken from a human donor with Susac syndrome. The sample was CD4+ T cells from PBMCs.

This CDR3 reads CASGPGTTTYNEQFF. CDR3 DNA: TGTGCTAGTGGCCCCGGGACTACTACCTACAATGAGCAGTTCTTC. This sequence joins TRBV12-5 and TRBJ2-1, with TRBD2 matching over 7 bases. CDR1 is LGHNT and CDR2 is FRNRAP in the germline V gene. V lost 6 bases and J lost 2; bases outside the gene matches: 7. The CDR3 spans 15 residues.